The next 17 T cell receptor beta chains were all read from a single sample in a study of blood T cell repertoires in COVID-19. TCRdb's table, derived via immunoSEQ multiplex PCR, lists solely in-frame clones and lacks some. The table lists around 30,000 clones, about 70% of them singletons, with roughly a sixth in the top ten. Sequenced material: peripheral blood. The receptors were sampled from a human donor in a cohort sampled during active COVID-19.

In DNA, the CDR3 is TGTGCCAGCAAGGGACAGGGGCAAAATCAGCCCCAGCATTTT. Protein product: CASKGQGQNQPQHF. The chain has TRBV19 and TRBJ1-5; 10 nucleotides agree with TRBD1. Germline CDR1 and CDR2: LNHDA and SQIVND (reference sequence). The CDR3 totals 14 residues. After removal of 9 bases from V and 4 bases from J, the junction contained 6 bases not matched to a gene.

The chain recombines TRBV3-1 (or the pseudogene TRBV3-2) with TRBJ2-3; D is unresolved. Looked up from germline, CDR1 is LGHDT and CDR2 is YNNKEL (reference sequence). This CDR3 has 15 amino acids. Trimming cost V 0 bases and J 4 bases, with 11 bases left between them. Here the CDR3 reads CASSQDRIRADTQYF. The DNA of the CDR3 is TGTGCCAGCAGCCAAGATAGGATTCGGGCAGATACGCAGTATTTT.

The genes are TRBV11-1 and TRBJ2-2; 7 positions match TRBD2. Germline V lookup: CDR1 SGHAT, CDR2 FQDESV (reference sequence). Trimming removed 6 bases from V and 2 bases from J; junction bases left unmatched: 6. CDR3 size: 15 residues. This CDR3 is CASSHRLANTGELFF. CDR3 sequence (DNA): TGTGCCAGCAGTCACCGACTAGCTAACACCGGGGAGCTGTTTTTT.

The rearrangement uses TRBV5-4 and TRBJ1-1, with D possibly matching TRBD1 (5 bases). Trimming left V 4 bases short and J 2 bases short, with 15 bases between. The CDR3 is 15 residues long. Germline CDR1 reads SGHNT; CDR2 reads YYREEE (reference sequence). In nucleotides, the CDR3 is TGTGCCAGCAGCCCTGCCGGGGGAGGAAACACTGAAGCTTTCTTT. It encodes CASSPAGGGNTEAFF.

This clone was seen only once. The rearrangement links TRBV25-1 to TRBJ1-3; D is unclear. V was trimmed by 3 bases and J by 1 base, leaving 10 bases between them. The CDR3 runs 15 residues. CDR1 MGHDK and CDR2 SYGVNS come from the germline V gene. The CDR3 nucleotides read TGTGCCAGCAGTGACCTGGGAGGGTCTGGAAACACCATATATTTT. Amino acids: CASSDLGGSGNTIYF. The full variable domain, rest sourced from reference TRBV25-1 and TRBJ1-3, is EADIYQTPRYLVIGTGKKITLECSQTMGHDKMYWYQQDPGMELHLIHYSYGVNSTEKGDLSSESTVSRIRTEHFPLTLESARPSHTSQYLCASSDLGGSGNTIYFGEGSWLTVV.

J is TRBJ2-2 and V is TRBV27; D uncertain. The CDR3 totals 13 residues. The V gene lost 3 bases and the J gene lost 5 bases, with 7 bases spanning the gap. The germline V gene encodes CDR1 MNHEY and CDR2 SMNVEV (reference sequence). In nucleotides, the CDR3 is TGTGCCAGCAGTTTCTTGCGGACCGGGGAGCTGTTTTTT. Encoded protein: CASSFLRTGELFF.

This rearrangement joins TRBV7-9 to TRBJ2-7; weak D call: TRBD1 (6 bases). This CDR3 spans 13 amino acids. Germline V gives CDR1 SEHNR, CDR2 FQNEAQ (reference sequence). Trimming removed 2 bases at V and 3 bases at J, with 8 bases between. CDR3 loop: CASSLRDNYEQYF. In nucleotides, the CDR3 is TGTGCCAGCAGCTTAAGGGACAACTACGAGCAGTACTTC.

The gene calls are TRBV10-3 and TRBJ2-3, with 10 bases aligning to TRBD2. V was pared by 6 bases and J by 0 bases, with 6 bases of the junction left unmatched. The V gene's germline CDR1 is ENHRY and CDR2 SYGVKD. The CDR3 is 16 amino acids. Here the CDR3 reads CAISFSGGTSTDTQYF. The CDR3 DNA reads as TGTGCCATCAGCTTTAGCGGGGGGACAAGCACAGATACGCAGTATTTT.

The table lists this clone with a count of one. This chain links TRBV7-2 with TRBJ2-7; TRBD2 is a possible D gene (7 bases). This CDR3 has 14 amino acids. V was pared by 5 bases and J by 6 bases, with 17 bases between. Germline V gene data show CDR1 as SGHTA and CDR2 as FQGNSA. The CDR3 protein is CASSPMFGGREQYF. The DNA for the CDR3 is TGTGCCAGCAGCCCGATGTTCGGGGGGCGCGAGCAGTACTTC.

This clone has more than one count but fewer than ten. V and J are TRBV19 and TRBJ1-1; D not resolved. Trimming stripped 4 bases from V and 1 base from J, with 7 bases between. The germline V gene has CDR1 LNHDA and CDR2 SQIVND (reference sequence). This CDR3 contains 13 residues. Here the CDR3 reads CASSRSGNTEAFF. The CDR3 nucleotides read TGTGCCAGTAGTAGATCAGGGAACACTGAAGCTTTCTTT.

This chain uses TRBV4-1 with TRBJ1-2; D uncertain. Germline V gene sequence: CDR1 MGHRA, CDR2 YSYEKL. The CDR3 contains 14 residues. Deletions cut 1 base from V and 2 bases from J, with 8 bases between. In DNA form, the CDR3 reads TGCGCCAGCAGCCAAGTTTTATCGAACTATGGCTACACCTTC. Amino acid sequence: CASSQVLSNYGYTF.

The chain recombines TRBV2 with TRBJ2-1; D unresolved. CDR1 and CDR2 from the germline V gene are SNHLY and FYNNEI. V shed 1 base and J shed 7 bases, with 14 bases lying between them. This CDR3 spans 15 amino acids. The CDR3 reads CASSEGRRKGNEQFF. The CDR3 nucleotides read TGTGCCAGCAGTGAAGGCCGGCGGAAAGGAAATGAGCAGTTCTTC. Full variable domain (rest looked up from reference TRBV2 and TRBJ2-1): EPEVTQTPSHQVTQMGQEVILRCVPISNHLYFYWYRQILGQKVEFLVSFYNNEISEKSEIFDDQFSVERPDGSNFTLKIRSTKLEDSAMYFCASSEGRRKGNEQFFGPGTRLTVL.

This chain joins TRBV12-3 or TRBV12-4 and TRBJ1-4; no clear D gene. This CDR3 is 13 amino acids long. V was trimmed by 6 bases and J by 6 bases, leaving 11 bases between them. The CDR3 loop is CASSSRLDEKLFF. The CDR3 coding sequence is TGTGCCAGCAGCTCGCGACTGGATGAAAAACTGTTTTTT.

V usage is TRBV19 and J usage is TRBJ2-2; a weak D match, TRBD1 (6 bases). From germline, CDR1 is LNHDA and CDR2 SQIVND (reference sequence). The CDR3 is 16 amino acids. The germline V and J ends were trimmed by 5 bases and 1 base, with 14 bases remaining between them. The CDR3 DNA reads as TGTGCCAGTAGTGGAGAGGGCAGGGGGAACACCGGGGAGCTGTTTTTT. Its protein product is CASSGEGRGNTGELFF.

This clone was counted between two and nine times. The gene calls are TRBV19 and TRBJ1-2; D is ambiguous. The CDR3 has 16 amino acids. Germline loops: CDR1 LNHDA, CDR2 SQIVND (reference sequence). V was trimmed by 2 bases and J by 1 base, leaving 14 bases between them. This CDR3 reads CASSIKDKRLNYGYTF. DNA for the CDR3: TGTGCCAGTAGTATAAAGGATAAGAGACTTAACTATGGCTACACCTTC.

This clone was counted only a few times. V usage is TRBV28 and J usage is TRBJ1-2; 7 nucleotides line up with TRBD1. Germline values: CDR1 MDHEN, CDR2 SYDVKM. The length of the CDR3 is 13 residues. V was clipped by 8 bases and J by 4 bases; unmatched bases: 7. The CDR3 loop is CASQTGTAYGYTF. As DNA, the CDR3 is TGTGCCAGCCAAACCGGGACAGCCTATGGCTACACCTTC.

The chain combines TRBV4-1 with TRBJ1-2, with no clear D. CDR3 length: 14 amino acids. CDR1 and CDR2 (germline): MGHRA, YSYEKL. V lost 1 base and J lost 0, with 6 bases in between. The CDR3 DNA follows: TGCGCCAGCAGCCAAGTTCTAGCTAACTATGGCTACACCTTC. Translation: CASSQVLANYGYTF.